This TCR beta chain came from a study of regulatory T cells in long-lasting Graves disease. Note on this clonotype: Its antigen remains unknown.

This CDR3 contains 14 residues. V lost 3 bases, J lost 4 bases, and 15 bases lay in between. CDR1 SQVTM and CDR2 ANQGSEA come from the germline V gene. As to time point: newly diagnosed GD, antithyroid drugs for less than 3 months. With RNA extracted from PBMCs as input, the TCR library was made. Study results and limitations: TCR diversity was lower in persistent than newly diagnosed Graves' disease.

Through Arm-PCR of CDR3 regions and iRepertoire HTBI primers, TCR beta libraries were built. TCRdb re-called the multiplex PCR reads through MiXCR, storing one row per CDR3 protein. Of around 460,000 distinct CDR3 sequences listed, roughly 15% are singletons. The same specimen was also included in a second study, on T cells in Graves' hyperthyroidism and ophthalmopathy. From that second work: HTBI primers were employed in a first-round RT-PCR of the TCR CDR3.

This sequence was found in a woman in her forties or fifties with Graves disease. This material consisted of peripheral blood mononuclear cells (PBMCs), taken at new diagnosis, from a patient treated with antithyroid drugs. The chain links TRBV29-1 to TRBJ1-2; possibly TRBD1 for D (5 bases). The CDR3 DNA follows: TGCAGCGTTGAGGCTTCCGGGGCAGTCTATGGCTACACCTTC. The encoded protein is CSVEASGAVYGYTF.